A single sample gave rise to the 8 T cell receptor beta chains below, sequenced in a study of T-cell reconstitution after alpha-beta-depleted transplantation in children. The authors prepared the TCRbeta library with unique molecular identifiers. TCRdb itself ran the PCR reads through MiXCR, one entry per CDR3 protein. Seen here are 600,000 to 700,000 distinct CDR3 sequences, approximately 17% observed once, and the top ten hold under 1.2%. This sample comprised PBMCs from the stem cell graft donor, obtained from the stem cell graft. The receptors derive from a human donor who donated a stem cell graft to a child with acute myeloid leukemia.

The chain is built from TRBV4-2 and TRBJ2-7; 7 nucleotides agree with TRBD1. The CDR3 spans 14 residues. CDR1 and CDR2 (germline): LGHNA, YNFKEQ. J gave up 2 bases and V 3 bases, and 4 bases lay outside the gene matches. The CDR3 nucleotides are TGTGCCAGCAGCCACCGGGACAGCGCCTACGAGCAGTACTTC. It is translated as CASSHRDSAYEQYF.

This clonotype was observed a handful of times. The chain uses TRBV6-5 and TRBJ1-5, with 7 bases lining up with TRBD1. Germline V CDR1 and CDR2: MNHEY, SVGAGI. V dropped 2 bases and J dropped 4; count of bases not matched to a gene: 5. The CDR3 length is 15 residues. The CDR3 loop reads CASSYPGGDNQPQHF. The DNA for the CDR3 is TGTGCCAGCAGTTACCCAGGGGGTGATAATCAGCCCCAGCATTTT.

This clonotype was found many times. The chain employs TRBV20-1 and TRBJ2-1, with 13 nucleotides matching TRBD2. The germline CDR1 and CDR2 sequences are DFQATT and SNEGSKA (reference sequence). With 3 bases clipped from V and 6 bases from J, the junction kept 2 bases outside the gene matches. The CDR3 is made up of 14 amino acids. CDR3 coding DNA: TGCAGTGCTAGTACTAGCGGGGGGGCCAATGAGCAGTTCTTC. Amino acid sequence: CSASTSGGANEQFF.

This sequence joins TRBV7-8 and TRBJ1-5, with 9 nucleotides matching TRBD1. Germline values: CDR1 SGHVS, CDR2 FQNEAQ. V lost 4 bases, J lost 5 bases, and 6 bases stayed unmatched. This CDR3 has 15 residues. For the CDR3, the DNA is TGTGCCAGCAGCTACGGACAGGGGAATTATCAGCCCCAGCATTTT. Residues: CASSYGQGNYQPQHF.

This chain joins TRBV12-3 or TRBV12-4 and TRBJ2-7, with D perhaps assigned TRBD1 or TRBD2 (5 bases each). The CDR3 is 15 amino acids. V dropped 2 bases and J dropped 2 bases, with 13 bases sitting between them. The CDR3 bases are TGTGCCAGCAGTTTAAGCCTAAGGGACCCCTACGAGCAGTACTTC. Encoded protein: CASSLSLRDPYEQYF.

The genes are TRBV3-1 and TRBJ2-3, with TRBD1 matching 11 bases. V lost 3 bases and J lost 5; bases outside the gene matches: 10. Germline CDR1 is LGHDT and CDR2 is YNNKEL (reference sequence). The CDR3 runs 17 residues. The CDR3 region is CASSHDPGQGDEDTQYF. CDR3 nucleotide sequence: TGTGCCAGCAGCCACGACCCGGGACAGGGGGATGAAGATACGCAGTATTTT.

This clonotype was counted between two and nine times. The gene calls are TRBV12-5 and TRBJ2-3; no clear D gene. The CDR3 loop spans 15 amino acids. Trimming took off 1 base at V and 3 bases at J, with 11 bases between the two ends. The V gene's germline CDR1 is LGHNT and CDR2 FRNRAP. CDR3 sequence: CASGLEGMATDTQYF. As DNA, the CDR3 is TGTGCTAGTGGTTTGGAGGGTATGGCGACAGATACGCAGTATTTT. Full variable domain (rest looked up from reference TRBV12-5 and TRBJ2-3): DARVTQTPRHKVTEMGQEVTMRCQPILGHNTVFWYRQTMMQGLELLAYFRNRAPLDDSGMPKDRFSAEMPDATLATLKIQPSEPRDSAVYFCASGLEGMATDTQYFGPGTRLTVL.

This chain links TRBV6-1 with TRBJ1-2; TRBD1 matches 9 bases. The CDR3 length is 15 residues. V lost 6 bases to trimming and J lost 8 bases; unmatched junction nucleotides: 13. The germline gives CDR1 MNHNS, CDR2 SASEGT. CDR3 sequence (DNA): TGTGCCAGCAGGAACCGGGACAGGGCCCTCGGAGGCTACACCTTC. Translating it yields CASRNRDRALGGYTF.